The 29 T cell receptor beta chains listed next were all sequenced from one sample in a study of blood T cell repertoires in COVID-19. Sequenced by immunoSEQ multiplex PCR; TCRdb stores in-frame clones only, minus some. The sample records under 400,000 clones, approximately 89% being singletons. Sequenced input: peripheral blood. These receptors originate from a woman aged 25 to 39 with COVID-19, enrolled during active disease.

This clone is a singleton in its sample. The V gene is TRBV27, the J gene TRBJ2-5; 8 bases are a match to TRBD1. The CDR3 has 15 residues. CDR1 and CDR2 from the germline V gene are MNHEY and SMNVEV (reference sequence). The junction had 12 bases not matched to a gene; V was cut back by 5 bases and J by 7 bases. The CDR3 coding sequence is TGTGCCAGCAGTCCCGGGTCAGGGGGCGCAGGGACCCAGTACTTC. It translates to CASSPGSGGAGTQYF.

This clone has a single count. The V call is TRBV30, the J call TRBJ2-7; 9 positions match TRBD1. Germline values: CDR1 GTSNPN, CDR2 SVGIG (reference sequence). The CDR3 runs 14 residues. The trim removed 1 base at V and 2 bases at J, leaving 3 bases unmatched. The CDR3 region has the DNA TGTGCCTGGAGTGGGGGGACAGGGACCTACGAGCAGTACTTC. Its protein is CAWSGGTGTYEQYF.

The chain links TRBV7-3 to TRBJ2-1; 7 nucleotides line up with TRBD2. Germline V gene data show CDR1 as SGHTA and CDR2 as FQGTGA. This CDR3 has 15 amino acids. Trimming took 5 bases from V and 8 from J; bases not matched to a gene: 12. The CDR3 is CASSPGGRAGHEQFF. CDR3 in DNA: TGTGCCAGCAGCCCGGGGGGTAGGGCTGGGCATGAGCAGTTCTTC.

The genes are TRBV5-3 and TRBJ1-2, with 7 bases that match TRBD1. TRBV5-3 is recorded as an ORF, its role being uncertain. The V and J ends lost 5 bases and 5 bases, in that order; junction bases with no gene match: 9. The CDR3 is 14 residues long. In nucleotides, the CDR3 is TGTGCCAGAAGTAAAGGGGGCGCGGGGTATGGCTACACCTTC. This translates into CARSKGGAGYGYTF.

This clone has only one observation. The rearrangement links TRBV5-1 to TRBJ2-3, with 8 nucleotides matching TRBD2. The germline V gene has CDR1 SGHRS and CDR2 YFSETQ. This CDR3 is 17 amino acids long. Trimming at V came to 0 bases and at J to 0 bases, leaving 6 bases not matched to a gene. The chain's CDR3 is CASSLGGLAVSTDTQYF. CDR3 sequence (DNA): TGCGCCAGCAGCTTGGGTGGACTAGCAGTTAGCACAGATACGCAGTATTTT.

The V gene is TRBV6-5, the J gene TRBJ1-1; 7 bases agree with TRBD1. This CDR3 spans 14 amino acids. Germline CDR1 MNHEY, CDR2 SVGAGI. The V gene end was trimmed by 3 bases and the J gene end by 4 bases; junction bases not matched to a gene: 5. The CDR3 spells CASSYNRGTTEAFF. CDR3 coding DNA: TGTGCCAGCAGTTATAACAGGGGAACCACTGAAGCTTTCTTT.

The chain recombines TRBV19 with TRBJ2-1, with 7 bases that match TRBD1. CDR3 size: 16 residues. Trimming at V came to 5 bases and at J to 1 base, leaving 8 bases not matched to a gene. Germline loops: CDR1 LNHDA, CDR2 SQIVND (reference sequence). The CDR3 DNA sequence: TGTGCCAGTAGTCCTTTACGGGACAGTTCCTACAATGAGCAGTTCTTC. It yields the protein CASSPLRDSSYNEQFF.

The chain combines TRBV19 with TRBJ1-1; possibly TRBD1 for D (5 bases). This CDR3 is built from 11 residues. The V end lost 6 bases, the J end lost 5 bases, and 7 bases lay between the germline ends. CDR1 is LNHDA and CDR2 is SQIVND in the germline V gene (reference sequence). The CDR3 sequence: CASRRGTEAFF. The DNA of the CDR3 is TGTGCCAGTAGACGGGGGACTGAAGCTTTCTTT.

The chain uses TRBV7-2 and TRBJ2-2; TRBD1 aligns across 9 bases. The CDR3 runs to 17 residues. Losses at the gene ends were 2 bases for V and 1 base for J; bases not matched to a gene: 5. Germline V gene lookup returns CDR1 SGHTA and CDR2 FQGNSA. CDR3 loop: CASSLPYRGRNTGELFF. The CDR3 coding sequence is TGTGCCAGCAGCTTACCGTACAGGGGGCGGAACACCGGGGAGCTGTTTTTT.

This sequence joins TRBV12-3 or TRBV12-4 and TRBJ2-1; 9 bases fit TRBD1. The V segment lost 4 bases and the J segment 8 bases; nucleotides outside the gene matches: 3. The CDR3 loop spans 13 amino acids. CDR3: CASSSTGGDEQFF. Here the CDR3 DNA reads TGTGCCAGCAGTTCAACAGGGGGCGATGAGCAGTTCTTC.

J is TRBJ2-4 and V is TRBV7-9, with 7 bases identical to TRBD1. Germline V lookup: CDR1 SEHNR, CDR2 FQNEAQ (reference sequence). The CDR3 loop spans 16 amino acids. With V trimmed by 5 bases and J by 0 bases, 7 bases remained unmatched. CDR3: CASSEGTALAKNIQYF. The DNA of the CDR3 is TGTGCCAGCAGCGAAGGGACAGCACTAGCCAAAAACATTCAGTACTTC.

J is TRBJ2-7 and V is TRBV28, with D tentatively TRBD2 (5 bases). With 8 bases removed from V and 3 bases from J, the gap between germline ends came to 14 bases. The CDR3 length is 13 residues. Germline lookup yields CDR1 MDHEN and CDR2 SYDVKM. The CDR3 nucleotides read TGTGCCAGCCAACGGGGAACCCTCTACGAGCAGTACTTC. Its protein product is CASQRGTLYEQYF.

The chain employs TRBV7-2 and TRBJ2-7, with a weak D call TRBD1 (5 bases). Germline CDR1 SGHTA, CDR2 FQGNSA. The CDR3 has 14 amino acids. V lost 1 base and J lost 3, with 10 bases in between. CDR3 protein: CASSLGTRIYEQYF. The CDR3 DNA sequence: TGTGCCAGCAGCTTAGGGACACGAATCTACGAGCAGTACTTC.

This chain uses TRBV2 with TRBJ2-4; D may be TRBD2 (5 bases). This CDR3 region has 15 residues. V dropped 5 bases and J dropped 9 bases, with 20 bases sitting between them. Germline lookup yields CDR1 SNHLY and CDR2 FYNNEI. In nucleotides, the CDR3 is TGTGCCAGCAGTTTACAGAGGCCCCGGGAAACCATTCAGTACTTC. This translates into CASSLQRPRETIQYF.

About this clone: Other DNA sequences in this specimen translate into the identical CDR3. V usage is TRBV27 and J usage is TRBJ1-6, with D uncertain. The germline gives CDR1 MNHEY, CDR2 SMNVEV (reference sequence). The CDR3 spans 16 residues. V shed 0 bases and J shed 1 base, with 7 bases lying between them. The chain's CDR3 is CASSLSRGSYNSPLHF. As DNA, the CDR3 is TGTGCCAGCAGTTTATCGAGAGGGTCCTATAATTCACCCCTCCACTTT.

Here the CDR3 reads CASSVLGQGAGELFF. CDR3 coding DNA: TGTGCCAGCAGCGTATTAGGGCAGGGGGCCGGGGAGCTGTTTTTT. The chain couples TRBV9 to TRBJ2-2; 7 nucleotides match TRBD1. CDR3 size: 15 residues. Unmatched junction bases numbered 6, after V lost 1 base and J lost 6 bases. Per the germline V gene, CDR1 is SGDLS and CDR2 is YYNGEE.

The chain uses TRBV9 and TRBJ1-3; tentative D call: TRBD1 (5 bases). V shed 5 bases and J shed 4 bases, with 10 bases lying between them. Looked up from germline, CDR1 is SGDLS and CDR2 is YYNGEE. This CDR3 has 13 residues. CDR3 in amino acids: CASRGGSGNTIYF. CDR3 in DNA: TGTGCCAGCAGGGGGGGATCAGGAAACACCATATATTTT.

The chain recombines TRBV19 with TRBJ2-2, with 14 bases lining up with TRBD2. V shed 1 base and J 5 bases; nucleotides not matched to a gene: 3. Looked up from germline, CDR1 is LNHDA and CDR2 is SQIVND (reference sequence). This CDR3 has 17 residues. The DNA of the CDR3 is TGTGCCAGTAGTATAGCAAGACTAGCGGGAGGGACCGGGGAGCTGTTTTTT. Translated: CASSIARLAGGTGELFF.

The chain employs TRBV4-2 and TRBJ2-7; a possible D gene is TRBD2 (7 bases). The CDR3 totals 15 residues. Germline V gives CDR1 LGHNA, CDR2 YNFKEQ. V was trimmed by 3 bases and J by 7 bases, leaving 19 bases between them. The CDR3 DNA sequence: TGTGCCAGCAGCCATTCGGGAGGAAGAGGGGGGGAGCAGTACTTC. Its translation is CASSHSGGRGGEQYF.

This sequence joins TRBV2 and TRBJ2-1; 8 bases align to TRBD1. V was pared by 8 bases and J by 5 bases, with 5 bases of the junction left unmatched. Germline CDR1 SNHLY, CDR2 FYNNEI. CDR3 size: 13 residues. DNA for the CDR3: TGTGCCAGCTGTGGACAGGGTGACAATGAGCAGTTCTTC. It yields the protein CASCGQGDNEQFF.

This chain uses TRBV12-3 or TRBV12-4 with TRBJ1-1; weak D call: TRBD1 (5 bases). V lost 7 bases to trimming and J lost 7 bases, with 13 bases between them. The length of the CDR3 is 12 residues. CDR3 residues: CASIKYRNEAFF. The CDR3 DNA follows: TGTGCCAGCATTAAATACAGGAATGAAGCTTTCTTT.

The gene calls are TRBV7-8 and TRBJ2-1; TRBD1 aligns across 7 bases. Germline V gene data show CDR1 as SGHVS and CDR2 as FQNEAQ. V shed 7 bases, J shed 7 bases, and the junction held 13 bases outside the gene matches. The CDR3 has 15 residues. CDR3: CASTLQDPRGNEQFF. In DNA, the CDR3 is TGTGCCAGCACCCTACAGGATCCCAGGGGGAATGAGCAGTTCTTC.

The chain combines TRBV29-1 with TRBJ2-7; 14 nucleotides align to TRBD2. V dropped 1 base and J dropped 1; count of bases not matched to a gene: 9. Germline loops: CDR1 SQVTM, CDR2 ANQGSEA. CDR3 length: 18 residues. CDR3 bases: TGCAGCGTTGAAGTTCCGGGACTAGCGGGAGAACGGTCCTACGAGCAGTACTTC. The encoded protein is CSVEVPGLAGERSYEQYF.

The chain combines TRBV3-1 (or the pseudogene TRBV3-2) with TRBJ1-2; TRBD1 aligns across 8 bases. The CDR3 is made up of 16 amino acids. V shed 0 bases, J shed 4 bases, and the junction held 7 bases outside the gene matches. Looked up from germline, CDR1 is LGHDT and CDR2 is YNNKEL (reference sequence). CDR3 DNA: TGTGCCAGCAGCCAAGAGGCAGCAGGGGGCCGCTATGGCTACACCTTC. Translation gives CASSQEAAGGRYGYTF.

This chain joins TRBV7-8 and TRBJ1-6; D remains unclear. This CDR3 has 15 amino acids. V lost 3 bases to trimming and J lost 5 bases, with 11 bases between them. Germline CDR1 and CDR2: SGHVS and FQNEAQ. The CDR3: CASSFSHSNNSPLHF. DNA of the CDR3: TGTGCCAGCAGCTTCTCGCATAGTAATAATTCACCCCTCCACTTT.

V usage is TRBV28 and J usage is TRBJ2-1, with 14 bases identical to TRBD2. Per the germline V gene, CDR1 is MDHEN and CDR2 is SYDVKM. This CDR3 comprises 17 residues. With 4 bases clipped from V and 3 bases from J, the junction kept 5 bases outside the gene matches. The CDR3 coding sequence is TGTGCCAGCAGTTCGACTAGCGGGAGGGCCCTCTACAATGAGCAGTTCTTC. Residues: CASSSTSGRALYNEQFF.

The chain is built from TRBV10-2 and TRBJ2-7; D is unclear. The V end lost 8 bases, the J end lost 2 bases, and 13 bases lay between the germline ends. CDR1 and CDR2 (germline): WSHSY, SAAADI. The CDR3 totals 13 residues. CDR3 in amino acids: CASGWSPTYEQYF. The CDR3 DNA reads TGCGCCAGCGGGTGGAGCCCAACCTACGAGCAGTACTTC.

This clone was counted a few times. The sample has other DNA sequences that encode this CDR3 too. The chain has TRBV5-6 and TRBJ1-2; no clear D. Germline V gives CDR1 SGHDT, CDR2 YYEEEE. This CDR3 contains 15 residues. V was clipped by 0 bases and J by 2 bases, with 11 bases between them. The CDR3 spells CASSLAGGLNYGYTF. CDR3 DNA: TGTGCCAGCAGCTTGGCCGGAGGGCTGAACTATGGCTACACCTTC. The variable domain in full, with the rest retrieved from reference TRBV5-6 and TRBJ1-2, is DAGVTQSPTHLIKTRGQQVTLRCSPKSGHDTVSWYQQALGQGPQFIFQYYEEEERQRGNFPDRFSGHQFPNYSSELNVNALLLGDSALYLCASSLAGGLNYGYTFGSGTRLTVV.

The V gene is TRBV3-1 (or the pseudogene TRBV3-2), the J gene TRBJ2-5, with 13 bases that match TRBD2. The V gene end was trimmed by 2 bases and the J gene end by 0 bases; junction bases not matched to a gene: 0. The CDR3 is made up of 16 amino acids. The V gene's germline CDR1 is LGHDT and CDR2 YNNKEL (reference sequence). CDR3 coding DNA: TGTGCCAGCAGCCAAACTAGCGGGAGGGACCAAGAGACCCAGTACTTC. Protein: CASSQTSGRDQETQYF.